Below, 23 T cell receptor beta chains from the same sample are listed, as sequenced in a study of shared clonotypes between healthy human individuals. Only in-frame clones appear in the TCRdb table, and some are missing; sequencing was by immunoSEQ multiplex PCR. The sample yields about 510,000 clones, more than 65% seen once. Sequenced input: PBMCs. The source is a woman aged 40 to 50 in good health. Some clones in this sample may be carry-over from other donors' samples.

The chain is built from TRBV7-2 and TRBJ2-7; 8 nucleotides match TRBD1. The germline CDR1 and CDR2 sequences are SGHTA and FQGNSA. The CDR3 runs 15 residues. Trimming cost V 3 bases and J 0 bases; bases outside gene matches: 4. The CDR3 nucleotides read TGTGCCAGCAGCTTGGGGACAGGTATCTCCTACGAGCAGTACTTC. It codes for CASSLGTGISYEQYF.

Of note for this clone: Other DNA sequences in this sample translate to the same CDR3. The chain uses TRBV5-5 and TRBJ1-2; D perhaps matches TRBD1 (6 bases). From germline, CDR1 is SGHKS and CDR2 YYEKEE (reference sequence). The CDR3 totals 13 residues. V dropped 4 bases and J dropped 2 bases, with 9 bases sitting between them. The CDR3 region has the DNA TGTGCCAGCAGCCCAGGGACAAACTATGGCTACACCTTC. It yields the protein CASSPGTNYGYTF.

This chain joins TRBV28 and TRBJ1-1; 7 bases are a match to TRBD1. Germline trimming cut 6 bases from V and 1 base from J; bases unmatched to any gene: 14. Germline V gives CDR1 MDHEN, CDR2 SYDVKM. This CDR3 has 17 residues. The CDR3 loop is CASRNSRGRISNTEAFF. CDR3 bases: TGTGCCAGCAGAAATTCGAGGGGGCGGATTTCGAACACTGAAGCTTTCTTT.

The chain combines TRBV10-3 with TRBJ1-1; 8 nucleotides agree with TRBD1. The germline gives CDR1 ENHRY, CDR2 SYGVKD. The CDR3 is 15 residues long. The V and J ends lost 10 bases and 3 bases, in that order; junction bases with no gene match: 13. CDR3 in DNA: TGTGCCACCGTAACTCAGGGGGCGGGTGACACTGAAGCTTTCTTT. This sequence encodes CATVTQGAGDTEAFF.

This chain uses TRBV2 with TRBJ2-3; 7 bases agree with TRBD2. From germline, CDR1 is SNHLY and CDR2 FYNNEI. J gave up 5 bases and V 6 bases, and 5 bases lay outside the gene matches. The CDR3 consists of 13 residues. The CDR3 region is CASRTAGRDTQYF. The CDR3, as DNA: TGTGCCAGCAGGACAGCGGGAAGAGATACGCAGTATTTT.

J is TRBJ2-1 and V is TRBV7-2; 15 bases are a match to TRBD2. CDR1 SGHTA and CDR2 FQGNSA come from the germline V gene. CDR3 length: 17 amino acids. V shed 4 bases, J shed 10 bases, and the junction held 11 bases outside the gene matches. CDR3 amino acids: CASSSRTSGRASGEQFF. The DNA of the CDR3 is TGTGCCAGCAGCTCTCGGACTAGCGGGAGGGCTTCAGGCGAGCAGTTCTTC.

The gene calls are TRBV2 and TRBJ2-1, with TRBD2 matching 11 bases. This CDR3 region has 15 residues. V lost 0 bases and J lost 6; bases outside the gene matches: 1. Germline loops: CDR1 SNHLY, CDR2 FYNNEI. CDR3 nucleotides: TGTGCCAGCAGTGAAGCTAGCGGGAGGGCCAATGAGCAGTTCTTC. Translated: CASSEASGRANEQFF.

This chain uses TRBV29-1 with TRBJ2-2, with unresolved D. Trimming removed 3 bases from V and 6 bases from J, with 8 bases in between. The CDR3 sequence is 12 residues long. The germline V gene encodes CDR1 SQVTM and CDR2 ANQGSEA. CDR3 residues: CSVEGQAGELFF. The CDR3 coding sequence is TGCAGCGTTGAGGGTCAAGCCGGGGAGCTGTTTTTT.

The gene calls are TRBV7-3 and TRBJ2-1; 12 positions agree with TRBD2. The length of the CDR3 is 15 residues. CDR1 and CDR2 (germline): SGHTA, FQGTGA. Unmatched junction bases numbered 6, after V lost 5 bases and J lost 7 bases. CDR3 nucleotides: TGTGCCAGCAGCGAGACCGGGACTAGCGGGAATGAGCAGTTCTTC. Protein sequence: CASSETGTSGNEQFF.

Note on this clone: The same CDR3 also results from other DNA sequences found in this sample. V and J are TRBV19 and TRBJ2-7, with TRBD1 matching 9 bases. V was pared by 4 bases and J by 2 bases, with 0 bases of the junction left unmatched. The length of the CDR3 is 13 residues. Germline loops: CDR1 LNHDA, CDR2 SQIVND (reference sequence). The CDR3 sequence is CASSRQGAYEQYF. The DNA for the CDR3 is TGTGCCAGTAGTAGACAGGGGGCCTACGAGCAGTACTTC.

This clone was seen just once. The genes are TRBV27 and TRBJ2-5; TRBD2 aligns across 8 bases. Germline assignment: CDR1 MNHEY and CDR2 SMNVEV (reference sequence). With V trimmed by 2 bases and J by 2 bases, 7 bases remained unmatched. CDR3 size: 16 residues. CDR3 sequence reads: CASSLGGRGGQETQYF. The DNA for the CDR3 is TGTGCCAGCAGTTTAGGAGGCCGGGGGGGTCAAGAGACCCAGTACTTC.

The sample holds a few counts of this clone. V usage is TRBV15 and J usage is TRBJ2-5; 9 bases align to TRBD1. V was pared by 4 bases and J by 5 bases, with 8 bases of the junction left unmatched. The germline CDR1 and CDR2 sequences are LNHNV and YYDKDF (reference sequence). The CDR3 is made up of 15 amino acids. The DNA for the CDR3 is TGTGCCACCAGCACCTGGACAGGGGCGACGGAGACCCAGTACTTC. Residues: CATSTWTGATETQYF.

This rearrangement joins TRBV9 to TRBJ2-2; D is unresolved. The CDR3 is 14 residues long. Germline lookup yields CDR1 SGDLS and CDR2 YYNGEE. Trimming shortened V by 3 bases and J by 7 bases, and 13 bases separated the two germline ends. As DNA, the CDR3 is TGTGCCAGCAGCGCCTCGGGCCAGAACGGGGAGCTGTTTTTT. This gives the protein CASSASGQNGELFF.

The CDR3 loop reads CASSELPGTGSYEQYF. In DNA form, the CDR3 reads TGTGCCAGCAGTGAACTCCCGGGCACAGGCTCCTACGAGCAGTACTTC. The chain employs TRBV6-1 and TRBJ2-7; possible D gene TRBD1, 5 bases. Trimming shortened V by 2 bases and J by 0 bases, and 14 bases separated the two germline ends. CDR3 length: 16 amino acids. Germline CDR1 and CDR2: MNHNS and SASEGT.

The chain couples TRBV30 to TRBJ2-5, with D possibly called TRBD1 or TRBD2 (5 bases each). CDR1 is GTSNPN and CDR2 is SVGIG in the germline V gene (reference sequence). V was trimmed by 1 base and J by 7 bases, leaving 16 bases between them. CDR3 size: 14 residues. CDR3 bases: TGTGCCTGGAGTGGGCCGGGGCGGTCCGGGACCCAGTACTTC. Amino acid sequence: CAWSGPGRSGTQYF.

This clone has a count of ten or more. The CDR3 is CASSQATGSGNQPQHF. CDR3 sequence (DNA): TGCGCCAGCAGCCAAGCCACAGGGAGTGGCAATCAGCCCCAGCATTTT. The chain links TRBV4-1 to TRBJ1-5; weak D call: TRBD1 (6 bases). Between the trimmed V and J ends, which lost 1 base and 2 bases, there was a span of 12 bases. Germline V CDR1 and CDR2: MGHRA, YSYEKL. CDR3 length: 16 residues.

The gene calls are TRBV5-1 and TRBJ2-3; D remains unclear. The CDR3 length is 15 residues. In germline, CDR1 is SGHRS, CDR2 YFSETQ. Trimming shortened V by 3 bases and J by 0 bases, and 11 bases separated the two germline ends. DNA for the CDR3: TGCGCCAGCAGCTGGTCGGATGGGAGCACAGATACGCAGTATTTT. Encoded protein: CASSWSDGSTDTQYF.

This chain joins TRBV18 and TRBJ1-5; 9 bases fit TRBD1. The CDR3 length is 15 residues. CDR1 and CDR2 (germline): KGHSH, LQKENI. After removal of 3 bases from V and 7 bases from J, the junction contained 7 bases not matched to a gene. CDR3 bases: TGTGCCAGCTCACCGGGACAGGGTCTAGAGCAGCCCCAGCATTTT. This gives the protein CASSPGQGLEQPQHF.

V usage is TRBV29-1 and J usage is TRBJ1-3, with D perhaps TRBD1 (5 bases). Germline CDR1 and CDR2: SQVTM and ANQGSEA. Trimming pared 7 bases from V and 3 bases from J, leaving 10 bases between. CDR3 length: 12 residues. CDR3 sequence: CSGRGSGNTIYF. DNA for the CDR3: TGCAGCGGGAGGGGAAGTGGAAACACCATATATTTT.

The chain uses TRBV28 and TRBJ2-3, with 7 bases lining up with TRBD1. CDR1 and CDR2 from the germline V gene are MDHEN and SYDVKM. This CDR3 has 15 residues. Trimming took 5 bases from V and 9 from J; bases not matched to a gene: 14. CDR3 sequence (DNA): TGTGCCAGCAGTCTTACAGGGGCGGGTGGGTCAACGCAGTATTTT. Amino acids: CASSLTGAGGSTQYF.

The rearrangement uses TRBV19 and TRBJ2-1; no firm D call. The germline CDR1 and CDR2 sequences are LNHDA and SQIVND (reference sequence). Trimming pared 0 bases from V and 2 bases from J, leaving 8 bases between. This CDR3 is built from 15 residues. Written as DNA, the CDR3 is TGTGCCAGTAGTATAGACCCCACTACCTACAATGAGCAGTTCTTC. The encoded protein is CASSIDPTTYNEQFF.

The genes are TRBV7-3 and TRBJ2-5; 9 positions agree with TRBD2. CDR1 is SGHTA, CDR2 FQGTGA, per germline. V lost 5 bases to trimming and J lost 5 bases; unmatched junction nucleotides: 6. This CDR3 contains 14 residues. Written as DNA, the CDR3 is TGTGCCAGCAGCCCCGGGACTAGCATGGAGACCCAGTACTTC. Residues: CASSPGTSMETQYF.

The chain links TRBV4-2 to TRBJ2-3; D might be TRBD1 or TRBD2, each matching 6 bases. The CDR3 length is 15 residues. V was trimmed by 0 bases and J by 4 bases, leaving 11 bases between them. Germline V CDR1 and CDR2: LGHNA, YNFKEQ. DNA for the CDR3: TGTGCCAGCAGCCAAGAGGCCGGGGGCGCAGATACGCAGTATTTT. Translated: CASSQEAGGADTQYF.